This T cell receptor beta chain was captured in a study of OX40 agonist ivuxolimab in advanced cancers. The overall study: A mean age of around 63 years, range about 23 to 90, was recorded, and around 85% were male. Having had anti-PD-1, anti-PD-L1 or anti-CTLA-4 therapy before was allowed, and around 39% had some.

This clone was seen only once. Excluded were patients having autoimmune disease history or systemic immunosuppression. Produced via immunoSEQ multiplex PCR; TCRdb's table is partial and in-frame only. The table includes 30,000 or so clones, roughly 84% detected once. The CDR3 length is 14 residues. Trimming stripped 4 bases from V and 4 bases from J, with 11 bases between. Looked up from germline, CDR1 is MDHEN and CDR2 is SYDVKM. This clonotype originated in an adult with an advanced solid tumor such as melanoma, head and neck, liver or kidney cancer. The chain joins TRBV28 to TRBJ1-5; no clear D gene. The input for sequencing was CD4+ or CD8+ T cells sorted from blood, taken in a trial of the OX40 agonist ivuxolimab. The CDR3 DNA is TGTGCCAGCAGTTCGCGGGAAGGGAATCAGCCCCAGCATTTT. It is translated as CASSSREGNQPQHF.